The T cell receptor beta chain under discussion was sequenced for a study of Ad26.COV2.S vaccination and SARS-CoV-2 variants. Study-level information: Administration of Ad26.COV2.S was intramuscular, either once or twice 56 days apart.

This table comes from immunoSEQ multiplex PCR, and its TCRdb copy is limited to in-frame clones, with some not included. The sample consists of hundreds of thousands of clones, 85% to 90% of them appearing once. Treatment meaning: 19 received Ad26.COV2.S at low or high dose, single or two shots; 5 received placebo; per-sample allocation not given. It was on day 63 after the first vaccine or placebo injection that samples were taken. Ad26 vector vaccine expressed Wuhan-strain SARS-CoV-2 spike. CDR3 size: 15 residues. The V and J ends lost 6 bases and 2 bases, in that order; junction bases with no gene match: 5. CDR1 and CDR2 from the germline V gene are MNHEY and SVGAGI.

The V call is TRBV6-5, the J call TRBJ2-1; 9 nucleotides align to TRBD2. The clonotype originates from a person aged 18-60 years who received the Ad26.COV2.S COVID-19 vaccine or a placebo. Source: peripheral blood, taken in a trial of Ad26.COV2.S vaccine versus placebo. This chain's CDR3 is CASSKLAGAYNEQFF. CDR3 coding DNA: TGTGCCAGCAGCAAACTAGCGGGTGCCTACAATGAGCAGTTCTTC.